This is a list of T cell receptor beta chains from one sample in a study of shared clonotypes between healthy human individuals. TCRdb keeps only in-frame clones here, not all; method: immunoSEQ multiplex PCR. The repertoire holds more than 2 million clones, around 93% seen once, with under 2% in the top ten. Sequenced material: naive CD8+ T cells from PBMCs. The receptors come from a man between 18 and 29 years old in good health. Some clones in this sample may be carry-over from other donors' samples. Each CDR3 is given with its conserved first and last residue. Fields, in order: D gene, clone size, V gene, J gene, CDR3 protein, CDR3 DNA. A D gene is named only where the DNA matches it firmly. A row's size may be missing; if present it is once, few, many or a size class.

.	.	TRBV7-2	TRBJ2-7	CASSPSSNGYEQYF	TGTGCCAGCAGCCCCAGTAGTAACGGCTACGAGCAGTACTTC
.	.	TRBV4-3	TRBJ1-2	CASSQDLTGLGYGYTF	TGCGCCAGCAGCCAAGATCTGACGGGCCTAGGCTATGGCTACACCTTC
TRBD1	.	TRBV29-1	TRBJ2-5	CSVDGNRGYKTQYF	TGCAGCGTTGATGGGAACAGGGGGTACAAGACCCAGTACTTC
.	once	TRBV4-1	TRBJ2-4	CASSQGGGGAKNIQYF	TGCGCCAGCAGCCAAGGGGGTGGGGGAGCCAAAAACATTCAGTACTTC
.	once	TRBV7-8	TRBJ2-5	CASSPRDIRETQYF	TGTGCCAGCAGCCCCCGGGACATTCGAGAGACCCAGTACTTC
.	.	TRBV10-3	TRBJ2-7	CAISEPQGRDAYEQYF	TGTGCCATCAGTGAGCCTCAGGGGCGGGACGCCTACGAGCAGTACTTC
TRBD2	once	TRBV6-1	TRBJ2-3	CASSEVGVGGPDTQYF	TGTGCCAGCAGTGAAGTAGGCGTGGGAGGGCCAGATACGCAGTATTTT
TRBD1	.	TRBV27	TRBJ1-5	CASSEQGNSNQPQHF	TGTGCCAGCAGTGAACAGGGGAATAGCAATCAGCCCCAGCATTTT
.	.	TRBV6-6	TRBJ2-1	CASSYYREYLGEQFF	TGTGCCAGCAGTTACTACCGGGAGTATTTAGGTGAGCAGTTCTTC
TRBD2	once	TRBV5-1	TRBJ2-7	CASSLGTSGRGGEQYF	TGCGCCAGCAGCTTAGGGACTAGCGGGAGAGGAGGCGAGCAGTACTTC
TRBD2	.	TRBV30	TRBJ2-7	CAWSTSGSPYEQYF	TGTGCCTGGAGTACTAGCGGGAGCCCCTACGAGCAGTACTTC
.	.	TRBV4-3	TRBJ1-1	CASSLGRGNTEAFF	TGCGCCAGCAGCCTAGGACGGGGGAACACTGAAGCTTTCTTT
.	.	TRBV10-3	TRBJ2-1	CAITERASYNEQFF	TGTGCCATCACGGAACGCGCCAGCTACAATGAGCAGTTCTTC
.	.	TRBV7-6	TRBJ2-1	CASSVGGNEQFF	TGTGCCAGCAGCGTTGGCGGGAATGAGCAGTTCTTC
TRBD2	.	TRBV5-6	TRBJ2-1	CASSLGLAVTYNEQFF	TGTGCCAGCAGCTTGGGACTAGCGGTTACCTACAATGAGCAGTTCTTC
TRBD1	.	TRBV28	TRBJ1-1	CASSYSRGMNTEAFF	TGTGCCAGCAGCTATTCCAGGGGGATGAACACTGAAGCTTTCTTT
.	.	TRBV25-1	TRBJ2-7	CASSVDRTPGRVYEQYF	TGTGCCAGCAGTGTCGACCGGACGCCCGGCCGCGTCTACGAGCAGTACTTC
TRBD1	.	TRBV30	TRBJ1-2	CAWSVQGEYGYTF	TGTGCCTGGAGTGTGCAGGGGGAATATGGCTACACCTTC
TRBD1	.	TRBV25-1	TRBJ2-5	CASEGAGWSPQYF	TGTGCCAGCGAGGGGGCCGGGTGGAGTCCCCAGTACTTC
TRBD2	.	TRBV5-6	TRBJ2-2	CASSPTLAGDAGELFF	TGTGCCAGCAGCCCGACCCTAGCGGGAGACGCCGGGGAGCTGTTTTTT
TRBD1	.	TRBV15	TRBJ2-1	CATSSGTAGYNEQFF	TGTGCCACCAGCAGTGGGACAGCTGGGTACAATGAGCAGTTCTTC